These T cell receptor beta chains were read from a single sample in a study of cytomegalovirus exposure and HLA in healthy donors. The data were produced by immunoSEQ multiplex PCR, yet TCRdb's version contains in-frame clones alone and is incomplete. The data contain approximately 72,000 clones, around 94% of them singletons. The specimen sequenced was PBMCs. The receptor source for this set is a woman younger than 30 in good health and CMV-seronegative. The conserved cysteine and the conserved F or W are not part of the CDR3 here. The order of the fields is V gene, J gene, CDR3 protein.

V: TRBV5-1
J: TRBJ1-4
CDR3: ASSSLSGFREKLF

V: TRBV29-1
J: TRBJ2-1
CDR3: SVLRTYNEQF

V: TRBV29-1
J: TRBJ2-3
CDR3: SARTGRSTDTQY

V: TRBV6-1
J: TRBJ1-1
CDR3: ASSEGLGATEAF

V: TRBV5-8
J: TRBJ1-4
CDR3: ASSLARGVVEKLF

V: TRBV7-9
J: TRBJ1-1
CDR3: ASVYSREAF

V: TRBV19
J: TRBJ2-2
CDR3: ASSIRRQGARSGELF

V: TRBV2
J: TRBJ2-4
CDR3: ASSGADGIKNIQY

V: TRBV2
J: TRBJ1-6
CDR3: ASSEALRGQNNSPLH

V: TRBV5-4
J: TRBJ2-7
CDR3: ASRTQGSAYEQY

V: TRBV28
J: TRBJ1-3
CDR3: ASSPSTGIHSTIY

V: TRBV27
J: TRBJ2-3
CDR3: ASSLTLAGGTDTQY

V: TRBV7-2
J: TRBJ2-1
CDR3: ASSHGTTNNEQF

V: TRBV6-1
J: TRBJ1-1
CDR3: ASSGQENTEAF

V: TRBV7-2
J: TRBJ2-2
CDR3: ASSLILVAGDTGELF

V: TRBV20-1
J: TRBJ1-2
CDR3: SPTQGRGYT

V: TRBV27
J: TRBJ1-6
CDR3: ASSSGGGYNSPLH

V: TRBV11-2
J: TRBJ2-7
CDR3: ASSSSTSGGQGEQY

V: TRBV19
J: TRBJ2-1
CDR3: ASTVSSYNEQF

V: TRBV15
J: TRBJ2-5
CDR3: ATSIQRNQETQY

V: TRBV5-1
J: TRBJ2-2
CDR3: ASSVSGQGSTGELF

V: TRBV19
J: TRBJ1-2
CDR3: ASEDYYGYT